The 23 T cell receptor beta chains below come from one sample, sequenced in a study of blood T cell repertoires in COVID-19. Using immunoSEQ multiplex PCR, the repertoire was profiled, and TCRdb retains in-frame clones only, with some absent. The table shows roughly 100,000 clones, with about 80% occurring only once. The sequenced sample consisted of peripheral blood. The source is an elderly woman with active or convalescent COVID-19.

The chain is built from TRBV10-3 and TRBJ2-3; D is uncertain. Germline loops: CDR1 ENHRY, CDR2 SYGVKD. Trimming took 11 bases from V and 2 from J, leaving 17 bases between them. The CDR3 length is 14 residues. The CDR3 DNA reads TGTGCCTACAGTCAGGTCCGCGACACAGATACGCAGTATTTT. Its translation: CAYSQVRDTDTQYF.

The chain couples TRBV6-5 to TRBJ1-4; 8 bases match TRBD1. This CDR3 has 14 residues. V lost 6 bases to trimming and J lost 7 bases; unmatched junction nucleotides: 7. Germline CDR1 reads MNHEY; CDR2 reads SVGAGI. CDR3 protein: CASRHRGTVEKLFF. In DNA, the CDR3 is TGTGCCAGCAGACACAGGGGGACGGTTGAAAAACTGTTTTTT.

This chain uses TRBV18 with TRBJ1-2, with D maybe TRBD1 (6 bases). Per germline, CDR1 KGHSH and CDR2 LQKENI. The CDR3 runs to 15 residues. The V end was cut by 1 base, the J end by 2 bases, with 11 bases between. The CDR3 coding sequence is TGTGCCAGCTCACCACAGGGGGATTTAAACTATGGCTACACCTTC. Translation: CASSPQGDLNYGYTF.

V and J are TRBV2 and TRBJ2-1; weak D call: TRBD1 (6 bases). Germline V CDR1 and CDR2: SNHLY, FYNNEI. Trimming cost V 7 bases and J 2 bases, with 9 bases left between them. The CDR3 spans 13 residues. The CDR3 sequence is CASNRDTYNEQFF. CDR3 nucleotide sequence: TGTGCCAGCAATCGGGACACCTACAATGAGCAGTTCTTC.

The rearrangement uses TRBV5-1 and TRBJ1-2, with TRBD1 identical over 7 bases. This CDR3 has 14 amino acids. V was clipped by 5 bases and J by 5 bases; unmatched bases: 9. Per the germline V gene, CDR1 is SGHRS and CDR2 is YFSETQ. The CDR3 DNA reads TGCGCCAGCAGACCCGGGACAGATAGATATGGCTACACCTTC. The encoded protein is CASRPGTDRYGYTF.

This clone was seen a few times. This chain uses TRBV28 with TRBJ2-7, with D possibly being TRBD2 (5 bases). The length of the CDR3 is 15 residues. Trimming removed 3 bases from V and 0 bases from J, with 12 bases in between. The germline V gene has CDR1 MDHEN and CDR2 SYDVKM. As DNA, the CDR3 is TGTGCCAGCAGTTTTTCGGGTGAGGGCTCCTACGAGCAGTACTTC. Protein sequence: CASSFSGEGSYEQYF.

This clone was seen once. This chain joins TRBV6-4 and TRBJ1-2, with 7 positions matching TRBD1. V was pared by 6 bases and J by 4 bases, with 17 bases of the junction left unmatched. Germline V gene lookup returns CDR1 MRHNA and CDR2 SNTAGT. This CDR3 is 17 amino acids long. The CDR3 loop is CASRMNNGDSPPYGYTF. The CDR3 nucleotides read TGTGCCAGCAGAATGAATAATGGGGACAGCCCACCCTATGGCTACACCTTC.

This chain connects TRBV11-3 to TRBJ2-5, with 7 bases identical to TRBD1. The germline gives CDR1 SGHNT, CDR2 YENEEA. The trim removed 5 bases at V and 4 bases at J, leaving 10 bases unmatched. This CDR3 spans 15 amino acids. In DNA form, the CDR3 reads TGTGCCAGCAGCCGGAAACAGGGGTTTGGAGAGACCCAGTACTTC. Translated, it gives CASSRKQGFGETQYF. The complete variable domain, with remaining parts taken from reference TRBV11-3 and TRBJ2-5, reads EAGVVQSPRYKIIEKKQPVAFWCNPISGHNTLYWYLQNLGQGPELLIRYENEEAVDDSQLPKDRFSAERLKGVDSTLKIQPAELGDSAVYLCASSRKQGFGETQYFGPGTRLLVL.

This clone was observed a handful of times. V usage is TRBV6-6 and J usage is TRBJ1-1, with a tentative D call TRBD1 (5 bases). The CDR3 totals 13 residues. From germline, CDR1 is MNHNY and CDR2 SVGAGI (reference sequence). V was clipped by 6 bases and J by 1 base, with 9 bases between them. This CDR3 is CASRPRGNTEAFF. The CDR3 bases are TGTGCCAGCAGACCAAGGGGGAACACTGAAGCTTTCTTT.

The chain has TRBV20-1 and TRBJ1-5, with unresolved D. The CDR3 contains 15 residues. Germline V gene sequence: CDR1 DFQATT, CDR2 SNEGSKA (reference sequence). The V end lost 3 bases, the J end lost 6 bases, and 18 bases lay between the germline ends. DNA for the CDR3: TGCAGTGCTAGTCTGAGCAGCGGGGTGGCTCAGCCCCAGCATTTT. Translating gives CSASLSSGVAQPQHF.

The chain uses TRBV28 and TRBJ2-5; 7 bases are shared with TRBD2. J lost 5 bases, V lost 6 bases, and 6 bases had no gene match. From germline, CDR1 is MDHEN and CDR2 SYDVKM. The CDR3 is made up of 13 amino acids. The CDR3 here is CASSPNGGETQYF. The CDR3 bases are TGTGCCAGCAGCCCGAACGGGGGGGAGACCCAGTACTTC. The full variable domain, in which reference TRBV28 and TRBJ2-5 provide the parts outside the CDR3, is DVKVTQSSRYLVKRTGEKVFLECVQDMDHENMFWYRQDPGLGLRLIYFSYDVKMKEKGDIPEGYSVSREKKERFSLILESASTNQTSMYLCASSPNGGETQYFGPGTRLLVL.

The V call is TRBV6-2 or TRBV6-3, the J call TRBJ2-1; 7 nucleotides align to TRBD2. The CDR3 consists of 16 residues. The trim removed 5 bases at V and 4 bases at J, leaving 11 bases unmatched. CDR1 is MNHEY, CDR2 SVGEGT, per germline. DNA for the CDR3: TGTGCCAGCAGTGGGGCGGGAGTCGGAGTTTACAATGAGCAGTTCTTC. It codes for CASSGAGVGVYNEQFF.

The CDR3 nucleotides read TGCAGCGTTGATGGAGCGGGGGGGCAAGAGACCCAGTACTTC. Protein sequence: CSVDGAGGQETQYF. The chain carries TRBV29-1 and TRBJ2-5, with 10 bases lining up with TRBD2. The CDR3 length is 14 residues. Germline V gives CDR1 SQVTM, CDR2 ANQGSEA. The junction had 3 bases not matched to a gene; V was cut back by 3 bases and J by 2 bases.

CDR3 protein: CSVVVAEAFF. The CDR3 region has the DNA TGCAGCGTTGTAGTGGCTGAAGCTTTCTTT. This sequence joins TRBV29-1 and TRBJ1-1; D not resolved. The CDR3 sequence is 10 residues long. Per germline, CDR1 SQVTM and CDR2 ANQGSEA. V lost 4 bases to trimming and J lost 6 bases, with 6 bases between them.

This clone was detected only a few times. V and J are TRBV4-1 and TRBJ1-4; 7 nucleotides agree with TRBD1. Germline lookup yields CDR1 MGHRA and CDR2 YSYEKL. With V trimmed by 4 bases and J by 8 bases, 7 bases remained unmatched. The CDR3 consists of 14 residues. The CDR3 DNA sequence: TGCGCCAGCAGCCGGACAGGTGTACGGGAAAAACTGTTTTTT. Protein product: CASSRTGVREKLFF.

This clone was detected only a few times. The chain combines TRBV2 with TRBJ1-6; 8 nucleotides agree with TRBD1. J gave up 9 bases and V 6 bases, and 7 bases lay outside the gene matches. The CDR3 contains 14 residues. Germline V gives CDR1 SNHLY, CDR2 FYNNEI. The CDR3 sequence is CASRDRVTGSPLHF. The CDR3 bases are TGTGCCAGCAGGGACAGGGTTACAGGTTCACCCCTCCACTTT. Variable domain in full (rest from reference TRBV2 and TRBJ1-6): EPEVTQTPSHQVTQMGQEVILRCVPISNHLYFYWYRQILGQKVEFLVSFYNNEISEKSEIFDDQFSVERPDGSNFTLKIRSTKLEDSAMYFCASRDRVTGSPLHFGNGTRLTVT.

This clone was seen only a few times. The rearrangement links TRBV10-3 to TRBJ2-2; no clear D gene. This CDR3 is 13 amino acids long. Germline CDR1 reads ENHRY; CDR2 reads SYGVKD. V lost 11 bases, J lost 6 bases, and 16 bases lay in between. The CDR3 DNA reads as TGTGCCTCCCATGGAGCCGGTGCCGGGGAGCTGTTTTTT. This gives the protein CASHGAGAGELFF.

This chain uses TRBV10-3 with TRBJ2-3, with 15 bases that match TRBD2. This CDR3 has 19 residues. After removal of 4 bases from V and 4 bases from J, the junction contained 12 bases not matched to a gene. Germline loops: CDR1 ENHRY, CDR2 SYGVKD. As DNA, the CDR3 is TGTGCCATCAGTGCCCCTAGGACTAGCGGGAGGGCCTCCGCAGATACGCAGTATTTT. It translates to CAISAPRTSGRASADTQYF.

The CDR3 nucleotides read TGTGCCAGCAGCCAAGATCCGCTAGCGCAGGTTTTGAAGACCCAGTACTTC. It codes for CASSQDPLAQVLKTQYF. V and J are TRBV3-1 (or the pseudogene TRBV3-2) and TRBJ2-5, with D possibly TRBD2 on 6 matching bases. CDR1 is LGHDT and CDR2 is YNNKEL in the germline V gene (reference sequence). V dropped 0 bases and J dropped 6 bases, with 20 bases sitting between them. The CDR3 is 17 amino acids.

The CDR3 region has the DNA TGTGCCAGCAGTATACTATCCGGGTCAAGTGAGCAGTTCTTC. This translates into CASSILSGSSEQFF. The V gene is TRBV27, the J gene TRBJ2-1; no clear D. CDR1 is MNHEY and CDR2 is SMNVEV in the germline V gene (reference sequence). Trimming pared 5 bases from V and 9 bases from J, leaving 17 bases between. This CDR3 is built from 14 residues.

The chain couples TRBV5-1 to TRBJ2-3; weak D call: TRBD1 (5 bases). Germline V lookup: CDR1 SGHRS, CDR2 YFSETQ. With 0 bases removed from V and 8 bases from J, the gap between germline ends came to 13 bases. CDR3 length equals 14 residues. The CDR3 region has the DNA TGCGCCAGCAGCTTGGATGCAGGGTCAGGTACGCAGTATTTT. Protein product: CASSLDAGSGTQYF.

The genes are TRBV18 and TRBJ1-3; 10 nucleotides match TRBD1. Germline V CDR1 and CDR2: KGHSH, LQKENI. V lost 1 base to trimming and J lost 4 bases; unmatched junction nucleotides: 4. The CDR3 totals 16 residues. Written as DNA, the CDR3 is TGTGCCAGCTCACCACAGGACAGGGGGGAAGGAAACACCATATATTTT. This encodes CASSPQDRGEGNTIYF.

V usage is TRBV29-1 and J usage is TRBJ2-7; the D is unclear. Between the trimmed V and J ends, which lost 0 bases and 3 bases, there was a span of 9 bases. Germline V gene sequence: CDR1 SQVTM, CDR2 ANQGSEA. The CDR3 is 13 residues long. CDR3 loop: CSVEDHPSYEQYF. The CDR3 region has the DNA TGCAGCGTTGAAGATCATCCCAGCTACGAGCAGTACTTC.